The entry that follows covers one T cell receptor (beta chain) sequence. Its antigen is currently unknown. These data come from a study of cytomegalovirus exposure and HLA in healthy donors. Study-wide results and limits: The CMV antigen specificity of a few CMV-associated chains was confirmed through in vitro analysis. A later analysis linked a missense DCLRE1C variant to TCR beta V- and J-gene trimming. Analysis performed later showed TCR beta chains linked to HLA being more clonally expanded than equally common others.

13 Jbeta primers and 60 Vbeta primers were used for the PCR. In the original analysis: Later, tens of millions of unique TCR beta chains were counted in an analysis, and roughly 11 million of them were shared. Profiling relied on immunoSEQ multiplex PCR, and the TCRdb table lists in-frame clones only, not all of them. V, J and clone size reflect that table, while D and trimming were determined from the DNA. The sample contains roughly 150,000 clones, around 75% of which appear only once. The CDR3 runs 16 residues. J gave up 3 bases and V 4 bases, and 6 bases lay outside the gene matches. Germline V gene lookup returns CDR1 MNHNY and CDR2 SVGAGI (reference sequence).

This sequence was found in a man between 18 and 35 years old in good health and CMV-seropositive. Sequenced sample: PBMCs. The chain couples TRBV6-6 to TRBJ2-2, with TRBD1 matching over 9 bases. DNA for the CDR3: TGTGCCAGCAGTTCCTTACAGGGGGCCGACACCGGGGAGCTGTTTTTT. It is translated as CASSSLQGADTGELFF.